The clone carrying this TCR beta chain was observed many times. The CDR3 extends over 15 amino acids. Germline CDR1 reads SGHAT; CDR2 reads FQNNGV. Trimming removed 4 bases from V and 3 bases from J, with 15 bases in between. This table comes from immunoSEQ multiplex PCR, and its TCRdb copy is limited to in-frame clones, with some not included. The sample lists about 57,000 clones, roughly 50% seen once, with just over 20% in the top ten. The entry originates in a study of cytotoxic CD8 clonotypes in ibrutinib-treated CLL. Study-level background: Approximately ten relapsed/refractory, over 14 treatment-naive; fewer than 18 IGHV unmutated.

V gene TRBV11-2 combines with J gene TRBJ1-1, with D possibly being TRBD1 (6 bases). The origin of this receptor is a human donor with chronic lymphocytic leukemia. Sequenced material: PBMCs, taken after 24 months of ibrutinib treatment. CDR3 DNA sequence: TGTGCCAGCAGCTATAATCAGGGGAGGGACACTGAAGCTTTCTTT. Translated: CASSYNQGRDTEAFF. Looking up the rest from reference TRBV11-2 and TRBJ1-1 gives the full variable domain: EAGVAQSPRYKIIEKRQSVAFWCNPISGHATLYWYQQILGQGPKLLIQFQNNGVVDDSQLPKDRFSAERLKGVDSTLKIQPAKLEDSAVYLCASSYNQGRDTEAFFGQGTRLTVV.